The 20 T cell receptor beta chains given below trace back to one sample, sequenced in a study of cytomegalovirus exposure and HLA in healthy donors. Using immunoSEQ multiplex PCR, the repertoire was profiled, and TCRdb retains in-frame clones only, with some absent. This sample has more than 250,000 clones, with roughly 87% found just once. Sequencing was performed on PBMCs. Source of these receptors: a woman aged 30 to 39 in good health and CMV-seropositive.

The CDR3 reads CASSLAETGRDRTGELFF. CDR3 nucleotide sequence: TGTGCCAGCAGCTTAGCCGAGACAGGGCGGGATCGTACCGGGGAGCTGTTTTTT. The chain has TRBV7-7 and TRBJ2-2; TRBD1 is a possible D gene (7 bases). Germline V gives CDR1 SSHAT, CDR2 FNYEAQ (reference sequence). The CDR3 contains 18 residues. V was clipped by 0 bases and J by 5 bases, with 19 bases between them.

The rearrangement joins TRBV6-4 to TRBJ2-3, with D perhaps matching TRBD1 or TRBD2 (6 bases each). The CDR3 runs to 16 residues. Germline V gene data show CDR1 as MRHNA and CDR2 as SNTAGT. V lost 3 bases and J lost 1, with 14 bases in between. This chain's CDR3 is CASSERGARGTDTQYF. In DNA form, the CDR3 reads TGTGCCAGCAGTGAAAGGGGGGCAAGAGGCACAGATACGCAGTATTTT.

V usage is TRBV30 and J usage is TRBJ1-5, with TRBD1 as a possible D gene (5 bases). V lost 2 bases to trimming and J lost 0 bases, with 17 bases between them. Per the germline V gene, CDR1 is GTSNPN and CDR2 is SVGIG (reference sequence). The CDR3 spans 17 residues. CDR3 DNA: TGTGCCTGGAGTCCTTCCCCTTGGACATTTAGCAATCAGCCCCAGCATTTT. This encodes CAWSPSPWTFSNQPQHF.

The chain joins TRBV4-1 to TRBJ2-7, with D possibly matching TRBD1 (5 bases). Germline-derived CDR1 and CDR2 are MGHRA and YSYEKL. V shed 2 bases and J shed 2 bases, with 13 bases lying between them. The CDR3 consists of 15 residues. The CDR3 DNA reads as TGCGCCAGCAGCCAATCACAGGACACTACCTACGAGCAGTACTTC. Translated, it gives CASSQSQDTTYEQYF.

The V gene is TRBV19, the J gene TRBJ2-7; TRBD2 aligns across 7 bases. The CDR3 totals 15 residues. V shed 0 bases and J 3 bases; nucleotides not matched to a gene: 5. From germline, CDR1 is LNHDA and CDR2 SQIVND (reference sequence). The DNA for the CDR3 is TGTGCCAGTAGTATAGATTCTAGCGGATACTACGAGCAGTACTTC. Translated, it gives CASSIDSSGYYEQYF.

The DNA of the CDR3 is TGCAGCGTTGGGTTTGGCCGAGTGGGGGAGCAGTACTTC. Its protein product is CSVGFGRVGEQYF. This rearrangement joins TRBV29-1 to TRBJ2-7; D unclear. Trimming left V 4 bases short and J 7 bases short, with 17 bases between. CDR3 length: 13 residues. Germline CDR1 and CDR2: SQVTM and ANQGSEA.

This sequence joins TRBV28 and TRBJ1-2; D might be TRBD1 (6 bases). The CDR3 consists of 15 residues. V lost 8 bases and J lost 4, with 20 bases in between. The germline V gene has CDR1 MDHEN and CDR2 SYDVKM. DNA of the CDR3: TGTGCCAGCGGCCTCGGGGGCGGCCTAGGCTATGGCTACACCTTC. Amino acids: CASGLGGGLGYGYTF.

The chain is built from TRBV28 and TRBJ2-7; 7 bases are a match to TRBD1. V trimming: 5 bases; J trimming: 2 bases; junction bases outside the gene matches: 6. Per germline, CDR1 MDHEN and CDR2 SYDVKM. The CDR3 consists of 14 residues. The CDR3 coding sequence is TGTGCCAGCAGTCCAGGGACAGCTCCCTACGAGCAGTACTTC. Translated, it gives CASSPGTAPYEQYF.

This sequence joins TRBV7-8 and TRBJ2-7, with 10 bases that match TRBD2. Germline values: CDR1 SGHVS, CDR2 FQNEAQ. V lost 2 bases and J lost 0; bases outside the gene matches: 4. There are 16 residues in the CDR3. CDR3: CASSLRSSGSSYEQYF. The CDR3 nucleotides read TGTGCCAGCAGCTTAAGGTCTAGCGGGAGCTCCTACGAGCAGTACTTC.

CDR3 sequence: CASCGLAREQYF. DNA of the CDR3: TGTGCCAGCTGCGGACTAGCCAGGGAGCAGTACTTC. V usage is TRBV2 and J usage is TRBJ2-7; 8 bases map to TRBD2. CDR1 SNHLY and CDR2 FYNNEI come from the germline V gene. This CDR3 has 12 amino acids. After removal of 8 bases from V and 7 bases from J, the junction contained 7 bases not matched to a gene. The whole variable domain, remainder taken from reference TRBV2 and TRBJ2-7, is EPEVTQTPSHQVTQMGQEVILRCVPISNHLYFYWYRQILGQKVEFLVSFYNNEISEKSEIFDDQFSVERPDGSNFTLKIRSTKLEDSAMYFCASCGLAREQYFGPGTRLTVT.

This sequence joins TRBV5-4 and TRBJ2-3; 13 bases map to TRBD2. CDR3 length: 17 residues. CDR1 and CDR2 from the germline V gene are SGHNT and YYREEE (reference sequence). J was trimmed by 11 bases and V by 2 bases; bases with no gene match: 14. CDR3 nucleotide sequence: TGTGCCAGCAGCTTTCCCGGACTAGCGGGGGACCCCAGGGGGCAGTATTTT. The encoded protein is CASSFPGLAGDPRGQYF.

Concerning this clone: At the DNA level, this CDR3 is encoded by other sequences in the same sample as well. The chain carries TRBV7-9 and TRBJ2-5; D is uncertain. V gave up 8 bases and J gave up 2 bases, with 6 bases separating them. The germline V gene has CDR1 SEHNR and CDR2 FQNEAQ (reference sequence). This CDR3 has 11 amino acids. CDR3: CASSPQETQYF. The CDR3, as DNA: TGTGCCAGCTCCCCTCAAGAGACCCAGTACTTC. Variable domain in full (rest from reference TRBV7-9 and TRBJ2-5): DTGVSQNPRHKITKRGQNVTFRCDPISEHNRLYWYRQTLGQGPEFLTYFQNEAQLEKSRLLSDRFSAERPKGSFSTLEIQRTEQGDSAMYLCASSPQETQYFGPGTRLLVL.

In its sample, this clone was seen once. The chain couples TRBV2 to TRBJ2-7; 11 bases are a match to TRBD1. CDR1 and CDR2 (germline): SNHLY, FYNNEI. The length of the CDR3 is 15 residues. With V trimmed by 3 bases and J by 3 bases, 4 bases remained unmatched. The DNA for the CDR3 is TGTGCCAGCAGTGAGGACAGGGGGCAAGGCTACGAGCAGTACTTC. The encoded protein is CASSEDRGQGYEQYF.

On this clone itself: The sample holds other DNA sequences that translate to the same CDR3. The chain has TRBV11-2 and TRBJ1-2; TRBD1 is a possible D gene (5 bases). This CDR3 contains 14 residues. The V end lost 1 base, the J end lost 5 bases, and 11 bases lay between the germline ends. Germline V gene sequence: CDR1 SGHAT, CDR2 FQNNGV. The CDR3 region is CASSLGQGNYGYTF. The DNA of the CDR3 is TGTGCCAGCAGCTTAGGGCAGGGTAATTATGGCTACACCTTC.

The chain links TRBV6-1 to TRBJ1-4; D gene uncertain. V shed 2 bases and J shed 3 bases, with 13 bases lying between them. Germline lookup yields CDR1 MNHNS and CDR2 SASEGT. The CDR3 loop spans 16 amino acids. In nucleotides, the CDR3 is TGTGCCAGCAGTGAATCTGGTAGGGCTGCTAATGAAAAACTGTTTTTT. Protein sequence: CASSESGRAANEKLFF.

The gene calls are TRBV5-4 and TRBJ1-1; a possible D gene is TRBD1 (6 bases). Germline V lookup: CDR1 SGHNT, CDR2 YYREEE (reference sequence). The CDR3 contains 15 residues. Trimming removed 1 base from V and 4 bases from J, with 14 bases in between. CDR3 protein: CASSLKVQGGTEAFF. The CDR3, as DNA: TGTGCCAGCAGCTTGAAGGTACAAGGGGGCACTGAAGCTTTCTTT.

The V gene is TRBV30, the J gene TRBJ1-2; D possibly corresponds to TRBD1 (5 bases). The length of the CDR3 is 9 residues. CDR1 is GTSNPN and CDR2 is SVGIG in the germline V gene (reference sequence). Between the trimmed V and J ends, which lost 8 bases and 12 bases, there was a span of 13 bases. CDR3 sequence: CAGGPKHTF. In DNA, the CDR3 is TGTGCCGGGGGACCTAAACACACCTTC.

The DNA of the CDR3 is TGTGCCAGCAGTTACTCGGCGGGGAGGCTGTTTTACGAGCAGTACTTC. Translation: CASSYSAGRLFYEQYF. This chain connects TRBV6-5 to TRBJ2-7; maybe TRBD2 (6 bases). The CDR3 contains 16 residues. The ends were cut back, 0 bases at V and 4 bases at J, with 16 bases in the middle. Germline lookup yields CDR1 MNHEY and CDR2 SVGAGI.

The CDR3 loop reads CASSLAGATEAFF. For the CDR3, the DNA is TGTGCCAGCAGCTTGGCCGGGGCAACTGAAGCTTTCTTT. This sequence joins TRBV5-5 and TRBJ1-1, with D tentatively TRBD1 (5 bases). This CDR3 is 13 amino acids long. Trimming took 0 bases from V and 5 from J, leaving 8 bases between them. Germline V gene sequence: CDR1 SGHKS, CDR2 YYEKEE (reference sequence).

This clone was detected a few times. This chain connects TRBV10-1 to TRBJ2-7, with TRBD1 matching 8 bases. The V and J ends lost 9 bases and 5 bases, in that order; junction bases with no gene match: 6. The V gene's germline CDR1 is WNHNN and CDR2 SYGVQD (reference sequence). This CDR3 spans 12 amino acids. CDR3 in DNA: TGCGCCAGGGACGACAGGGGCGACGAGCAGTACTTC. Translating gives CARDDRGDEQYF.